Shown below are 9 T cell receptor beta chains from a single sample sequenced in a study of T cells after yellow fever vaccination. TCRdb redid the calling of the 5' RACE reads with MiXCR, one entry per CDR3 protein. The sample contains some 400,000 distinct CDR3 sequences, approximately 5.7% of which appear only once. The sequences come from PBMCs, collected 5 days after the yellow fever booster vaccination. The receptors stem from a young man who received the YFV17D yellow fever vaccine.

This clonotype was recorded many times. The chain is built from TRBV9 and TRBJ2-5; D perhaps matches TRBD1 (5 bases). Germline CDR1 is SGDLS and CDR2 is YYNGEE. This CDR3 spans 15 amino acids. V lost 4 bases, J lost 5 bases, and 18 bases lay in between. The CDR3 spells CASSPVAAAGETQYF. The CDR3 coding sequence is TGTGCCAGCAGCCCCGTTGCGGCGGCAGGGGAGACCCAGTACTTC.

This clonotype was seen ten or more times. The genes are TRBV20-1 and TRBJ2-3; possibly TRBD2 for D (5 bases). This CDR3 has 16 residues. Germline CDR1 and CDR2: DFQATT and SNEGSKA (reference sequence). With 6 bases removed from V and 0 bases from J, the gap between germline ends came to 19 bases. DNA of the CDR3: TGCAGTGCGGCCTCTAGAGGGAAGTCTAGCACAGATACGCAGTATTTT. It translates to CSAASRGKSSTDTQYF.

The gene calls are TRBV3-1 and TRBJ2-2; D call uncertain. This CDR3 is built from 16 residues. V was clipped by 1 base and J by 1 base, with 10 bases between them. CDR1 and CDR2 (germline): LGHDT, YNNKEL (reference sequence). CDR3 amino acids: CASSQAGDKNTGELFF. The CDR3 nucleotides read TGTGCCAGCAGCCAAGCTGGAGACAAGAACACCGGGGAGCTGTTTTTT.

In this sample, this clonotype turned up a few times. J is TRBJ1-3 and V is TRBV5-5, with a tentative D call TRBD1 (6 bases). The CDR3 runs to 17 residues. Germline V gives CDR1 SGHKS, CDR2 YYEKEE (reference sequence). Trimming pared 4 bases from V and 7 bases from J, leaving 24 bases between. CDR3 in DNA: TGTGCCAGCAGCATGTCCTTGGACAGTTCGGGCGCTAACACCATATATTTT. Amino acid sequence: CASSMSLDSSGANTIYF.

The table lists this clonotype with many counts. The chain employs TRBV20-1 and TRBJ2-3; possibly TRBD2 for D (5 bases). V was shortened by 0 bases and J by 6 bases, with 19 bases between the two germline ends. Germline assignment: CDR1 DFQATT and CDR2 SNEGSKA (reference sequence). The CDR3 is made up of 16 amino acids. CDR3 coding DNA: TGCAGTGCTAGAGATCCCCAGCGGCTACCCCCCGATACGCAGTATTTT. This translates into CSARDPQRLPPDTQYF.

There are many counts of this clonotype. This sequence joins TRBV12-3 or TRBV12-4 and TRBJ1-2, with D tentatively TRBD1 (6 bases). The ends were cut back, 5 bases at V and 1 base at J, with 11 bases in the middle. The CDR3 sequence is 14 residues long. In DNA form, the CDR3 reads TGTGCCAGCAGTCTCCGGACAGTTAACTATGGCTACACCTTC. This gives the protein CASSLRTVNYGYTF.

CDR3 in DNA: TGTGCCACCAGCATGGGGACAGGGTCCTACAATGAGCAGTTCTTC. This encodes CATSMGTGSYNEQFF. The chain uses TRBV15 and TRBJ2-1, with 9 bases aligning to TRBD1. This CDR3 is 15 amino acids long. J was trimmed by 1 base and V by 4 bases; bases with no gene match: 2. Germline CDR1 and CDR2: LNHNV and YYDKDF (reference sequence).

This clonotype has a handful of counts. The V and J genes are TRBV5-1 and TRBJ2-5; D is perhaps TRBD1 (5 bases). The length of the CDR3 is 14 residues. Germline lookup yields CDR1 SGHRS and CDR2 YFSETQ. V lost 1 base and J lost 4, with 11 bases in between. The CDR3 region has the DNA TGCGCCAGCAGCTTGATGGACACGGGAGAGACCCAGTACTTC. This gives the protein CASSLMDTGETQYF.

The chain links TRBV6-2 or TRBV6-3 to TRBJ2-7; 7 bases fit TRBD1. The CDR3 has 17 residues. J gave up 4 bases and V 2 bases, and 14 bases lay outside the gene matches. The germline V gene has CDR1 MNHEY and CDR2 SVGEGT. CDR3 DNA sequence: TGTGCCAGCAGTTACCCCGCCAGACAGGGCACCCGTTACGAGCAGTACTTC. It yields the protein CASSYPARQGTRYEQYF.